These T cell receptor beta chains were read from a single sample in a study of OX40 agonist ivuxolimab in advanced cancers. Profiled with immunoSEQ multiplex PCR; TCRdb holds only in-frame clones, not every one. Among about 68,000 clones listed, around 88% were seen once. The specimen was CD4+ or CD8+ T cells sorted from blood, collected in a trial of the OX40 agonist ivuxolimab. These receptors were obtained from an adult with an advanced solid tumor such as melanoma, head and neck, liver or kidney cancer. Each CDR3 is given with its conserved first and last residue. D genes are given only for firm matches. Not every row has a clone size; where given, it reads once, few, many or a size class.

CDR3nt: TGCGCCAGCAGCCAAGGGTTCCCGGACAGTCAGGGCACTGAAGCTTTCTTT
CDR3aa: CASSQGFPDSQGTEAFF
d_gene: NA
j_gene: TRBJ1-1
v_gene: TRBV4-1
abundance: NA

CDR3nt: TGTGCCAGCAGTTATCTGTTTAACACTGAAGCTTTCTTT
CDR3aa: CASSYLFNTEAFF
d_gene: NA
j_gene: TRBJ1-1
v_gene: TRBV6-5
abundance: NA

CDR3nt: TGTGCCAGCATTGGAGGATCTGATACGCAGTATTTT
CDR3aa: CASIGGSDTQYF
d_gene: NA
j_gene: TRBJ2-3
v_gene: TRBV11-2
abundance: NA

CDR3nt: TGTGCCAGCAGCTCTAAAGGTGGGGGATGGAGAGAGACCCAGTACTTC
CDR3aa: CASSSKGGGWRETQYF
d_gene: NA
j_gene: TRBJ2-5
v_gene: TRBV7-2
abundance: NA

CDR3nt: TGTGCCAGCAGTGACACCCTCACCGGGGAGCTGTTTTTT
CDR3aa: CASSDTLTGELFF
d_gene: NA
j_gene: TRBJ2-2
v_gene: TRBV2
abundance: NA

CDR3nt: TGTGCCAGCAGCTTAGAAGGGACAGCCCTCAGTGGAAGGGGCTACACCTTC
CDR3aa: CASSLEGTALSGRGYTF
d_gene: TRBD1
j_gene: TRBJ1-2
v_gene: TRBV11-2
abundance: NA

CDR3nt: TGTGCCAGCAGCACCCAGGGACTAGCGGGAGGGAGGGATACGCAGTATTTT
CDR3aa: CASSTQGLAGGRDTQYF
d_gene: TRBD2
j_gene: TRBJ2-3
v_gene: TRBV11-2
abundance: NA

CDR3nt: TGCGCCAGCAGATATTCGACAGGGACTAACTATGGCTACACCTTC
CDR3aa: CASRYSTGTNYGYTF
d_gene: TRBD1
j_gene: TRBJ1-2
v_gene: TRBV5-1
abundance: NA

CDR3nt: TGTGCCAGCAGATGGACCGCTAATGAAAAACTGTTTTTT
CDR3aa: CASRWTANEKLFF
d_gene: NA
j_gene: TRBJ1-4
v_gene: TRBV2
abundance: NA

CDR3nt: TGTGCCAGCAGTTACTCGGGCGGGGACAGCAACGCCATATATTTT
CDR3aa: CASSYSGGDSNAIYF
d_gene: TRBD1
j_gene: TRBJ1-3
v_gene: TRBV6-5
abundance: once

CDR3nt: TGTGCTAGCAGCCGGACACATACTACGGATGAGCAGTTCTTC
CDR3aa: CASSRTHTTDEQFF
d_gene: NA
j_gene: TRBJ2-1
v_gene: TRBV7-7
abundance: NA

CDR3nt: TGCGCCAGCAGCTTGGCCACAGGGGGCTTTGGGGCCAACGTCCTGACTTTC
CDR3aa: CASSLATGGFGANVLTF
d_gene: TRBD1
j_gene: TRBJ2-6
v_gene: TRBV5-1
abundance: NA

CDR3nt: TGCGCCAGCAGCTCCCAGAGCGGGGGATTTATATCACGCCAAGAGACCCAGTACTTC
CDR3aa: CASSSQSGGFISRQETQYF
d_gene: TRBD2
j_gene: TRBJ2-5
v_gene: TRBV5-1
abundance: NA

CDR3nt: TGTGCCAGCAGCACGGGGACTAGCGGGATGACCTACGAGCAGTACTTC
CDR3aa: CASSTGTSGMTYEQYF
d_gene: TRBD2
j_gene: TRBJ2-7
v_gene: TRBV5-4
abundance: NA

CDR3nt: TGTGCCTCTCCCGGACAGGGTGCTGCTTCACCCCTCCACTTT
CDR3aa: CASPGQGAASPLHF
d_gene: TRBD1
j_gene: TRBJ1-6
v_gene: TRBV30
abundance: NA

CDR3nt: TGTGCCAGCAGCTTCTGGGGGGAGGAGACCCAGTACTTC
CDR3aa: CASSFWGEETQYF
d_gene: NA
j_gene: TRBJ2-5
v_gene: TRBV7-9
abundance: NA

CDR3nt: TGTGCCAGCAGTGATGGACTAGCGGGATTCGAGCAGTACTTC
CDR3aa: CASSDGLAGFEQYF
d_gene: TRBD2
j_gene: TRBJ2-7
v_gene: TRBV6-1
abundance: NA

CDR3nt: TGTGCCAGCAGCTTAAACCCCCTGGGTAGAACCGACGGGAATGAGCAGTTCTTC
CDR3aa: CASSLNPLGRTDGNEQFF
d_gene: NA
j_gene: TRBJ2-1
v_gene: TRBV7-3
abundance: NA

CDR3nt: TGTGCCAGCAGCCCCAGGGACAGAGCCTACGAGCAGTACTTC
CDR3aa: CASSPRDRAYEQYF
d_gene: TRBD1
j_gene: TRBJ2-7
v_gene: TRBV11-1
abundance: NA

CDR3nt: TGTGCCAGCAGGGACAGGGGGCACTACGAGCAGTACTTC
CDR3aa: CASRDRGHYEQYF
d_gene: NA
j_gene: TRBJ2-7
v_gene: TRBV21-1
abundance: NA

CDR3nt: TGTGCCAGCAGCTTAGTGAGCGGTAAAGGTCAAGAGACCCAGTACTTC
CDR3aa: CASSLVSGKGQETQYF
d_gene: NA
j_gene: TRBJ2-5
v_gene: TRBV7-2
abundance: NA

CDR3nt: TGTGCCAGCAGTGGCTCAGGGAAAGGTAATCAGCCCCAGCATTTT
CDR3aa: CASSGSGKGNQPQHF
d_gene: NA
j_gene: TRBJ1-5
v_gene: TRBV2
abundance: NA

CDR3nt: TGTGCCAGCAGCTCCGCCCAAGGGCGGGGGGGCGAGACCCAGTACTTC
CDR3aa: CASSSAQGRGGETQYF
d_gene: TRBD2
j_gene: TRBJ2-5
v_gene: TRBV7-9
abundance: NA

CDR3nt: TGTGCCAGCAGCTTAGGGGGCCTTAGCGGGGGGGCTGAGACCCAGTACTTC
CDR3aa: CASSLGGLSGGAETQYF
d_gene: TRBD2
j_gene: TRBJ2-5
v_gene: TRBV11-3
abundance: NA

CDR3nt: TGCGCCAGCAGCCAAGACGGGGGGACTGGAAACACCATATATTTT
CDR3aa: CASSQDGGTGNTIYF
d_gene: NA
j_gene: TRBJ1-3
v_gene: TRBV4-1
abundance: NA

CDR3nt: TGTGCCAGCCGGACAGGGCAGAACACTGAAGCTTTCTTT
CDR3aa: CASRTGQNTEAFF
d_gene: TRBD1
j_gene: TRBJ1-1
v_gene: TRBV6-1
abundance: few

CDR3nt: TGTGCCAGCAGTTTAACGGGACAGTATAGCAATCAGCCCCAGCATTTT
CDR3aa: CASSLTGQYSNQPQHF
d_gene: TRBD1
j_gene: TRBJ1-5
v_gene: TRBV27
abundance: NA

CDR3nt: TGTGCCAGCAGCTTGGTAGTGACAGCTAACATTCAGTACTTC
CDR3aa: CASSLVVTANIQYF
d_gene: NA
j_gene: TRBJ2-4
v_gene: TRBV5-8
abundance: NA

CDR3nt: TGCGCCAGCAGCCAGGGACCGACGAACACTGAAGCTTTCTTT
CDR3aa: CASSQGPTNTEAFF
d_gene: NA
j_gene: TRBJ1-1
v_gene: TRBV5-1
abundance: NA

CDR3nt: TGTGCCAGCAGCTTAGCTCCAGCGGGGACCACAGATACGCAGTATTTT
CDR3aa: CASSLAPAGTTDTQYF
d_gene: TRBD2
j_gene: TRBJ2-3
v_gene: TRBV7-9
abundance: NA

CDR3nt: TGTGCCAGCAGCTTTGGACAGGGATTCTACAATGAGCAGTTCTTC
CDR3aa: CASSFGQGFYNEQFF
d_gene: TRBD1
j_gene: TRBJ2-1
v_gene: TRBV11-1
abundance: NA

CDR3nt: TGCGCCAGCAGCTTGGAGGCGCCTTGGGTCACTGAAGCTTTCTTT
CDR3aa: CASSLEAPWVTEAFF
d_gene: NA
j_gene: TRBJ1-1
v_gene: TRBV5-1
abundance: NA

CDR3nt: TGTGCCAGCAGCAAAACCTCCGGGCCCGGCAGTAGCTACACCTTC
CDR3aa: CASSKTSGPGSSYTF
d_gene: NA
j_gene: TRBJ1-2
v_gene: TRBV5-5
abundance: few

CDR3nt: TGTGCCAGCAGCTTACAGGGTGCGATTGCCAAAAACATTCAGTACTTC
CDR3aa: CASSLQGAIAKNIQYF
d_gene: NA
j_gene: TRBJ2-4
v_gene: TRBV7-2
abundance: NA

CDR3nt: TGTGCCACCCGGCTAATGTTAGGGGTAGATACGCAGTATTTT
CDR3aa: CATRLMLGVDTQYF
d_gene: NA
j_gene: TRBJ2-3
v_gene: TRBV27
abundance: NA

CDR3nt: TGCGCCAGCAGCCAGTCCGGGAGTAAAGATACGCAGTATTTT
CDR3aa: CASSQSGSKDTQYF
d_gene: NA
j_gene: TRBJ2-3
v_gene: TRBV5-1
abundance: NA

CDR3nt: TGTGCCAGCACCTTGACAGGACCCATGCTAGGGCAGTTCTTC
CDR3aa: CASTLTGPMLGQFF
d_gene: NA
j_gene: TRBJ2-1
v_gene: TRBV5-8
abundance: NA